The 14 T cell receptor beta chains listed next were all sequenced from one sample in a study of T cells of healthy individuals. TCRdb recomputed calls from the 5' RACE reads with MiXCR, one row per CDR3 protein. Here the sample spans tens of thousands of distinct CDR3 sequences, roughly 14% being singletons. These receptors all stem from a human donor in good health.

This sequence joins TRBV29-1 and TRBJ1-1; D might be TRBD1 (6 bases). Germline lookup yields CDR1 SQVTM and CDR2 ANQGSEA. The CDR3 contains 13 residues. Trimming removed 3 bases from V and 1 base from J, with 9 bases in between. CDR3 nucleotide sequence: TGCAGCGTTGAGAGGGGGGCGAACACTGAAGCTTTCTTT. This translates into CSVERGANTEAFF.

This clonotype was seen at least ten times. The CDR3 sequence: CATRPPSGGDEQYF. In DNA, the CDR3 is TGTGCCACCCGACCCCCTAGCGGGGGGGACGAGCAGTACTTC. The chain couples TRBV18 to TRBJ2-7; TRBD2 agrees at 12 bases. Unmatched junction bases numbered 9, after V lost 10 bases and J lost 5 bases. Germline loops: CDR1 KGHSH, CDR2 LQKENI. The CDR3 length is 14 residues.

The chain recombines TRBV6-2 or TRBV6-3 with TRBJ1-1; D unresolved. V lost 0 bases to trimming and J lost 6 bases, with 11 bases between them. The CDR3 is made up of 14 amino acids. Germline loops: CDR1 MNHEY, CDR2 SVGEGT. The CDR3 reads CASSYSMGSAEAFF. For the CDR3, the DNA is TGTGCCAGCAGTTACTCGATGGGTAGCGCTGAAGCTTTCTTT.

This clonotype was detected many times. V and J are TRBV4-1 and TRBJ1-5, with D unresolved. V was clipped by 0 bases and J by 3 bases, with 6 bases between them. Germline assignment: CDR1 MGHRA and CDR2 YSYEKL. This CDR3 comprises 14 residues. In DNA form, the CDR3 reads TGCGCCAGCAGCCAAGAGGGGATCAATCAGCCCCAGCATTTT. Translating it yields CASSQEGINQPQHF.

This clonotype has ten or more counts. The chain employs TRBV19 and TRBJ1-4; D might be TRBD1 (5 bases). This CDR3 region has 15 residues. Trimming cost V 8 bases and J 5 bases, with 18 bases left between them. Germline CDR1 reads LNHDA; CDR2 reads SQIVND (reference sequence). In DNA form, the CDR3 reads TGTGCCAGTCGCGGGCAGGGAGAAATCAATGAAAAACTGTTTTTT. Translated, it gives CASRGQGEINEKLFF.

This sequence joins TRBV6-5 and TRBJ1-6, with D maybe TRBD1 (5 bases). The CDR3 is 15 amino acids. Germline V lookup: CDR1 MNHEY, CDR2 SVGAGI. V dropped 0 bases and J dropped 5 bases, with 8 bases sitting between them. This CDR3 is CASSYSGDDNSPLHF. In DNA, the CDR3 is TGTGCCAGCAGTTACTCCGGGGACGATAATTCACCCCTCCACTTT.

The chain has TRBV7-9 and TRBJ2-4; the D gene could be TRBD1 or TRBD2 (6 bases each). This CDR3 spans 13 amino acids. Per the germline V gene, CDR1 is SEHNR and CDR2 is FQNEAQ (reference sequence). Trimming shortened V by 6 bases and J by 8 bases, and 14 bases separated the two germline ends. CDR3 in amino acids: CASSQAGEDIQYF. The CDR3 coding sequence is TGTGCCAGCAGTCAAGCAGGGGAGGACATTCAGTACTTC.

The chain links TRBV5-6 to TRBJ1-5, with D unclear. The CDR3 is 13 residues long. V was trimmed by 4 bases and J by 2 bases, leaving 7 bases between them. Germline V gives CDR1 SGHDT, CDR2 YYEEEE. The CDR3 nucleotides are TGTGCCAGCAGCCAGTACGGCAATCAGCCCCAGCATTTT. Residues: CASSQYGNQPQHF.

This clonotype was detected only a few times. This rearrangement joins TRBV3-1 to TRBJ2-5; 8 bases line up with TRBD1. The CDR3 contains 13 residues. Germline loops: CDR1 LGHDT, CDR2 YNNKEL (reference sequence). V was pared by 4 bases and J by 2 bases, with 0 bases of the junction left unmatched. Here the CDR3 reads CASSRTGQETQYF. For the CDR3, the DNA is TGTGCCAGCAGCCGGACAGGGCAAGAGACCCAGTACTTC.

This rearrangement joins TRBV20-1 to TRBJ2-5; 9 bases agree with TRBD2. The ends lost 0 bases at V and 4 bases at J; junction bases unmatched: 15. Germline CDR1 and CDR2: DFQATT and SNEGSKA (reference sequence). CDR3 size: 18 residues. The CDR3 loop reads CSARESVAGVLGGETQYF. CDR3 DNA sequence: TGCAGTGCTAGAGAATCGGTAGCGGGAGTTTTAGGAGGAGAGACCCAGTACTTC.

This clonotype came up a few times. The rearrangement links TRBV7-9 to TRBJ2-5, with 8 bases aligning to TRBD2. This CDR3 contains 16 residues. Germline CDR1 is SEHNR and CDR2 is FQNEAQ (reference sequence). V shed 7 bases, J shed 2 bases, and the junction held 12 bases outside the gene matches. CDR3 coding DNA: TGTGCCAGCACCCCCGGAGAAGCGGGAGAGCAAGAGACCCAGTACTTC. Translating gives CASTPGEAGEQETQYF.

Many counts were recorded for this clonotype. The chain is built from TRBV28 and TRBJ1-1; 8 bases are a match to TRBD1. Per germline, CDR1 MDHEN and CDR2 SYDVKM. The V gene end was trimmed by 4 bases and the J gene end by 1 base; junction bases not matched to a gene: 5. The CDR3 is made up of 15 amino acids. DNA of the CDR3: TGTGCCAGCAGTTCGTACAGGGGGAAGAACACTGAAGCTTTCTTT. Protein product: CASSSYRGKNTEAFF.

This clonotype was detected only a few times. This chain joins TRBV10-3 and TRBJ2-3; 10 bases match TRBD1. V shed 10 bases and J 2 bases; nucleotides not matched to a gene: 12. The CDR3 contains 16 residues. Germline CDR1 is ENHRY and CDR2 is SYGVKD. The CDR3 DNA sequence: TGTGCCACCTCTACGACAGGGGGCGAGGTCACAGATACGCAGTATTTT. Translation gives CATSTTGGEVTDTQYF.

This clonotype was seen at least ten times. The chain combines TRBV24-1 with TRBJ2-1; TRBD2 is a possible D gene (6 bases). CDR1 is KGHDR and CDR2 is SFDVKD in the germline V gene. V was shortened by 3 bases and J by 5 bases, with 10 bases between the two germline ends. The CDR3 sequence is 14 residues long. CDR3 region: CATSDEGLHNEQFF. The CDR3 bases are TGTGCCACCAGTGATGAGGGACTGCACAATGAGCAGTTCTTC.